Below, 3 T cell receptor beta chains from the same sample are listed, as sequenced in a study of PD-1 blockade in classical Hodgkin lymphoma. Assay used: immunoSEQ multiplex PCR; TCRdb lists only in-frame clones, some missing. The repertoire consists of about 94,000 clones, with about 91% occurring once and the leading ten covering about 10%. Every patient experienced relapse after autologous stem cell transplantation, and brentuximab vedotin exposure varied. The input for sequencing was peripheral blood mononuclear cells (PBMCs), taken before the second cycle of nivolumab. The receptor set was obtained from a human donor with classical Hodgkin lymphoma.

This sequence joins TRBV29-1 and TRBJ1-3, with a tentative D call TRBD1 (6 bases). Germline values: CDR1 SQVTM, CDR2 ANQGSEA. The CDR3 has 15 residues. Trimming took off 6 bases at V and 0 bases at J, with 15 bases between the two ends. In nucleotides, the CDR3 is TGCAGCGTGGGGGAGGGGGGCGCCTCTGGAAACACCATATATTTT. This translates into CSVGEGGASGNTIYF.

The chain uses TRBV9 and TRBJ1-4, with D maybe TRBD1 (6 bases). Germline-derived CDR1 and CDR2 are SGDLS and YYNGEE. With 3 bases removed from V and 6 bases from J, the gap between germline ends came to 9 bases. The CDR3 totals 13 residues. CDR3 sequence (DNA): TGTGCCAGCAGCGCCGGGACACATGAAAAACTGTTTTTT. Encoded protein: CASSAGTHEKLFF. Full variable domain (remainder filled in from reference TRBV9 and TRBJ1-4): DSGVTQTPKHLITATGQRVTLRCSPRSGDLSVYWYQQSLDQGLQFLIQYYNGEERAKGNILERFSAQQFPDLHSELNLSSLELGDSALYFCASSAGTHEKLFFGSGTQLSVL.

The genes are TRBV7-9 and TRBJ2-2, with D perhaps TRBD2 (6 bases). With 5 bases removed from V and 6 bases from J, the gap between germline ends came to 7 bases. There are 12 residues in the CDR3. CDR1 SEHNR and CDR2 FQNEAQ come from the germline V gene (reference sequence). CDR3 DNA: TGTGCCAGCAGCAGGAGGGCCGGGGAGCTGTTTTTT. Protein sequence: CASSRRAGELFF.